The TCR beta chain under discussion was sequenced for a study of CD8 T cells in Susac syndrome. RNA was extracted with the RNeasy kit, and a quantity of 0.5 to 1 ug was reverse transcribed using random hexamers. MiXCR, run by TCRdb on the immunoSEQ multiplex PCR reads, gives a single entry per CDR3 protein. The sample includes approximately 110,000 distinct CDR3 sequences, around 94% of them seen just once. TEMRA cells were FACS-enriched and CD8+ and CD4+ T cells negatively isolated. Germline lookup yields CDR1 SGHRS and CDR2 YFSETQ. Trimming cost V 3 bases and J 4 bases, with 16 bases left between them. The CDR3 runs to 16 residues.

The TCR sequence derives from a human donor in good health. The chain links TRBV5-1 to TRBJ2-2, with a weak D call TRBD2 (6 bases). Sequencing was performed on CD4+ T cells from PBMCs. In DNA, the CDR3 is TGCGCCAGCAGCTCGATGGGGACTTTTACCACCGGGGAGCTGTTTTTT. Translation: CASSSMGTFTTGELFF.